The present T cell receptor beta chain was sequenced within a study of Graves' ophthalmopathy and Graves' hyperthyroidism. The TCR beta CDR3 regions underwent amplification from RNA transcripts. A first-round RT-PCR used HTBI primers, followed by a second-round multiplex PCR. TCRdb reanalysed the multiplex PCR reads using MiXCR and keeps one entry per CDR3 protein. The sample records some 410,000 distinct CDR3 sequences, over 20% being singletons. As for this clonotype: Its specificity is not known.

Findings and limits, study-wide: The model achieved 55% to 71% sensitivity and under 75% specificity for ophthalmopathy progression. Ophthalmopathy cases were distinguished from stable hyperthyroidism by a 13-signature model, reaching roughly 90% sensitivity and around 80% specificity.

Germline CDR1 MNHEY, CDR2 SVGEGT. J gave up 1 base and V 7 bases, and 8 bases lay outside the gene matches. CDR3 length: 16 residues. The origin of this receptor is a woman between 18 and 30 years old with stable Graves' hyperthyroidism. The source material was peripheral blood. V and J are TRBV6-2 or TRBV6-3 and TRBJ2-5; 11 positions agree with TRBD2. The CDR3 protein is CASMWGLADFQETQYF. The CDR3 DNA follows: TGTGCCAGCATGTGGGGACTAGCGGATTTCCAAGAGACCCAGTACTTC.